This T cell receptor beta chain was sequenced during a study of shared clonotypes between healthy human individuals. Turning to the study itself: Donors, aged 18 to 49, were two women and three men. General observations from the study: Sequencing depth was a factor that was expected to affect clonotype sharing among donors.

The CDR3 length is 13 residues. The germline CDR1 and CDR2 sequences are MNHEY and SVGAGI. Trimming pared 5 bases from V and 7 bases from J, leaving 14 bases between. To note about this clone: Its antigen remains unidentified.

Only in-frame clones appear in the TCRdb table, and some are missing; sequencing was by immunoSEQ multiplex PCR. This sample has roughly 1,800,000 clones, with approximately 95% found just once. Cells designated naive CD8 were CD45RO-negative and were positively selected for CCR7, with terminally differentiated effector memory CD45RA+ cells excluded. Sequencing input: naive CD8+ T cells sorted from blood. V gene TRBV6-5 combines with J gene TRBJ1-2; D ambiguous. This TCR derives from a man aged 18 to 29 in good health. The CDR3 DNA sequence: TGTGCCAGCAGTCCCCGGCCTCTCGGTGGCTACACCTTC. Protein product: CASSPRPLGGYTF.